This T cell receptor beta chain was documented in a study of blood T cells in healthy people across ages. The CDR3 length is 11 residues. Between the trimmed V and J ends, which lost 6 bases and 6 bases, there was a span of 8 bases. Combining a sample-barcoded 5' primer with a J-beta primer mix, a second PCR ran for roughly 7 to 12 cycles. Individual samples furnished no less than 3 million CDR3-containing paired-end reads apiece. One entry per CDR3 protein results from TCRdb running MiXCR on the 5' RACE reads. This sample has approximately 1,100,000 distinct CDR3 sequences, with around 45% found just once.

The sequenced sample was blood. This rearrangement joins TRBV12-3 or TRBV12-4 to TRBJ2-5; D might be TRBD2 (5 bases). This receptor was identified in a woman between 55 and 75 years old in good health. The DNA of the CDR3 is TGTGCCAGCAGCCGAGGGAAGACCCAGTACTTC. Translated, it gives CASSRGKTQYF.